A single sample is the source of the 5 T cell receptor beta chains below, sequenced in a study of blood T cell repertoires in COVID-19. Sequenced by immunoSEQ multiplex PCR; TCRdb stores in-frame clones only, minus some. In the table there are 100,000 to 150,000 clones, less than 75% of which are singletons. Material for sequencing was peripheral blood. The receptor set was obtained from a human donor with acute or convalescent COVID-19. The donor label of this sample is uncertain.

This chain joins TRBV3-1 (or the pseudogene TRBV3-2) and TRBJ2-5, with 7 bases that match TRBD1. Germline V gene lookup returns CDR1 LGHDT and CDR2 YNNKEL (reference sequence). The CDR3 loop spans 18 amino acids. The V and J ends lost 0 bases and 8 bases, in that order; junction bases with no gene match: 18. The CDR3 DNA sequence: TGTGCCAGCAGCCAAGAAGGGTCCTCAGGGGGTTTCTCGGAAACCCAGTACTTC. It yields the protein CASSQEGSSGGFSETQYF.

This chain links TRBV12-3 or TRBV12-4 with TRBJ2-5; possibly TRBD2 for D (5 bases). The CDR3 spans 13 residues. V lost 2 bases and J lost 6, with 10 bases in between. In DNA form, the CDR3 reads TGTGCCAGCAGTTTAAACGGGGTGAAGACCCAGTACTTC. Translating gives CASSLNGVKTQYF.

This clone has more than one count but fewer than ten. The chain links TRBV7-2 to TRBJ2-3; the D gene is possibly TRBD2 (7 bases). V was shortened by 3 bases and J by 5 bases, with 15 bases between the two germline ends. Per germline, CDR1 SGHTA and CDR2 FQGNSA. This CDR3 is 15 amino acids long. CDR3 sequence: CASSFVAGARDTQYF. CDR3 nucleotide sequence: TGTGCCAGCAGCTTCGTGGCGGGGGCGAGAGATACGCAGTATTTT.

The chain is built from TRBV12-3 or TRBV12-4 and TRBJ1-2; weak D call: TRBD1 (6 bases). The V gene lost 4 bases and the J gene lost 3 bases, with 6 bases spanning the gap. The CDR3 covers 12 residues. This chain's CDR3 is CASSSGDYGYTF. CDR3 nucleotides: TGTGCCAGCAGTTCAGGGGACTATGGCTACACCTTC.

V and J are TRBV12-3 or TRBV12-4 and TRBJ1-1; tentative D call: TRBD1 (5 bases). The CDR3 loop spans 13 amino acids. V lost 3 bases, J lost 5 bases, and 10 bases lay in between. The CDR3: CASSFQGRTEAFF. DNA for the CDR3: TGTGCCAGCAGTTTCCAGGGAAGGACTGAAGCTTTCTTT.